This passage covers 4 T cell receptor beta chains from one sample sequenced in a study of response to subunit inactivated influenza vaccine. TCRdb itself ran the RT-PCR reads through MiXCR, one entry per CDR3 protein. This sample carries hundreds of thousands of distinct CDR3 sequences, 7.6% of them seen once, and the ten largest clones take roughly 13%. The source material was PBMCs from blood, sampled around 25 months after vaccination. These receptors originate from a man aged 45-69 years who received an inactivated influenza vaccine.

The gene calls are TRBV7-6 and TRBJ1-4; unclear D gene. Germline-derived CDR1 and CDR2 are SGHVS and FNYEAQ. There are 15 residues in the CDR3. Trimming took 2 bases from V and 8 from J, leaving 15 bases between them. The CDR3 DNA follows: TGTGCCAGCAGCTTAACGGAGGGAGGGAAGGAAAAACTGTTTTTT. Protein: CASSLTEGGKEKLFF.

This clonotype has just a few counts. The chain uses TRBV4-3 and TRBJ1-2; maybe TRBD1 (5 bases). CDR1 is LGHNA and CDR2 is YSLEER in the germline V gene. This CDR3 is 14 amino acids long. Trimming stripped 4 bases from V and 6 bases from J, with 15 bases between. The CDR3: CASSPVAGGHGYTF. The CDR3 nucleotides are TGCGCCAGCAGCCCGGTCGCGGGGGGTCATGGCTACACCTTC.

The V gene is TRBV4-2, the J gene TRBJ1-1; D is uncertain. With 0 bases removed from V and 4 bases from J, the gap between germline ends came to 12 bases. This CDR3 has 15 amino acids. Germline V CDR1 and CDR2: LGHNA, YNFKEQ. CDR3 region: CASSQDARGSTEAFF. DNA of the CDR3: TGTGCCAGCAGCCAAGATGCACGGGGAAGCACTGAAGCTTTCTTT.

The rearrangement uses TRBV20-1 and TRBJ1-2, with 8 bases identical to TRBD1. Germline CDR1 reads DFQATT; CDR2 reads SNEGSKA (reference sequence). The CDR3 covers 13 residues. Unmatched junction bases numbered 6, after V lost 6 bases and J lost 3 bases. The CDR3, as DNA: TGCAGTGCCTGGACAGGGAAGGACTATGGCTACACCTTC. It encodes CSAWTGKDYGYTF.